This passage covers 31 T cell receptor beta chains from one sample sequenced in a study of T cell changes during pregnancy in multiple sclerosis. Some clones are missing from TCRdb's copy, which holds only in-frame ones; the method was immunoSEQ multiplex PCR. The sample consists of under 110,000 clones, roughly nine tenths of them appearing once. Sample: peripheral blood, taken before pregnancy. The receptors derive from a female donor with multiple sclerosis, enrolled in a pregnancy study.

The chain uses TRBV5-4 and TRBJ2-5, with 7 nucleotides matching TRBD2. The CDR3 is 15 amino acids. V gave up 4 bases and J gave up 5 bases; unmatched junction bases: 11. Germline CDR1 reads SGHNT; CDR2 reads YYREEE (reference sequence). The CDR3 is CASSLKTSYIETQYF. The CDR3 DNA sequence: TGTGCCAGCAGCCTTAAGACTAGCTATATCGAGACCCAGTACTTC.

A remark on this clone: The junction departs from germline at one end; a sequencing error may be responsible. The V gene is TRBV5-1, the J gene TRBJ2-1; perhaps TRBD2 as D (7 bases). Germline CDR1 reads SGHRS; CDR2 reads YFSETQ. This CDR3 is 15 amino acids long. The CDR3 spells CASSLVAGALVERFF. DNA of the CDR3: TGCGCCAGCAGCTTGGTCGCGGGGGCGCTGGTTGAGCGGTTCTTC.

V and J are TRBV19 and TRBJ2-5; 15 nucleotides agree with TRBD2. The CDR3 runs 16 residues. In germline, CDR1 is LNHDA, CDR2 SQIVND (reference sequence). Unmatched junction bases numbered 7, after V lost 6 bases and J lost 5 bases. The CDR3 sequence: CASRGLAGGPWETQYF. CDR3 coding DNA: TGTGCCAGTAGAGGACTAGCGGGAGGGCCGTGGGAGACCCAGTACTTC. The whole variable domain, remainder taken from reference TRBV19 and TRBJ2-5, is DGGITQSPKYLFRKEGQNVTLSCEQNLNHDAMYWYRQDPGQGLRLIYYSQIVNDFQKGDIAEGYSVSREKKESFPLTVTSAQKNPTAFYLCASRGLAGGPWETQYFGPGTRLLVL.

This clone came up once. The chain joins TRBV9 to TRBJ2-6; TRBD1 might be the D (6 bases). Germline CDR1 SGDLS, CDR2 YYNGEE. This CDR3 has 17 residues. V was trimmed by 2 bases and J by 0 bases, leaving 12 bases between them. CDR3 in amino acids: CASSVGHTSSGANVLTF. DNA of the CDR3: TGTGCCAGCAGCGTGGGACACACGAGCTCTGGGGCCAACGTCCTGACTTTC.

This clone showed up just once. CDR3 sequence (DNA): TGTGCCAGTCGAGGACAGAATAATAACTATGGCTACACCTTC. Its protein product is CASRGQNNNYGYTF. The chain couples TRBV2 to TRBJ1-2, with D possibly TRBD1 on 6 matching bases. The CDR3 is 14 residues long. Germline CDR1 SNHLY, CDR2 FYNNEI. Trimming pared 9 bases from V and 1 base from J, leaving 15 bases between.

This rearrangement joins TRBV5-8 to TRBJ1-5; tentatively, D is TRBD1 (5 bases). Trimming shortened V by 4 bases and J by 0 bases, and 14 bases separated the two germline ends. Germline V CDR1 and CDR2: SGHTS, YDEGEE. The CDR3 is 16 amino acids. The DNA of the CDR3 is TGTGCCAGCAGCCGGGGACTTATGAATAGCAATCAGCCCCAGCATTTT. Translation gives CASSRGLMNSNQPQHF.

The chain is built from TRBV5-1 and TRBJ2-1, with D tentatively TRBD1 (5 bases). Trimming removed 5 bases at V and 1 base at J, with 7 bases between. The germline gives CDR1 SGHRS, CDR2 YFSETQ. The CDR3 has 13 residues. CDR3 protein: CASRWTSYNEQFF. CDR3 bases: TGCGCCAGCAGATGGACATCCTACAATGAGCAGTTCTTC.

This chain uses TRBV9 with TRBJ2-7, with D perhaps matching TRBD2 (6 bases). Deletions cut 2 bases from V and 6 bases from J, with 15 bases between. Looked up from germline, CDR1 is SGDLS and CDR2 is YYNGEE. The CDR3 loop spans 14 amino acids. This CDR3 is CASSVRDGGPEQYF. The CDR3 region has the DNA TGTGCCAGCAGCGTTAGGGACGGGGGACCCGAGCAGTACTTC.

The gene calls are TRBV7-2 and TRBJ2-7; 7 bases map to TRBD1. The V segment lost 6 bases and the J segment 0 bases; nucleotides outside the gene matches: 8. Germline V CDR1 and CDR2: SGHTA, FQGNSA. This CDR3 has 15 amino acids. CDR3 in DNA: TGTGCCAGCAGTCAGGACAGGTCGAGCTCCTACGAGCAGTACTTC. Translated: CASSQDRSSSYEQYF.

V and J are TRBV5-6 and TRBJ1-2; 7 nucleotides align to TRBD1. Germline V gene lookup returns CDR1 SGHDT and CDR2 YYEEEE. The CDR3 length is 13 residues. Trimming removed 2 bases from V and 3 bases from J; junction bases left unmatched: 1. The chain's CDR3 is CASSFDRDYGYTF. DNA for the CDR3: TGTGCCAGCAGCTTTGACAGGGACTATGGCTACACCTTC.

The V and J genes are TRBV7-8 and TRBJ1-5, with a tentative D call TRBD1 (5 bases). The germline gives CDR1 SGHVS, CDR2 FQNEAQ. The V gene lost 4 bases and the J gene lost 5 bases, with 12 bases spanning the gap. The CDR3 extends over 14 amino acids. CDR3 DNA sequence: TGTGCCAGCAGCTCACTGGACACCGATCAGCCCCAGCATTTT. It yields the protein CASSSLDTDQPQHF.

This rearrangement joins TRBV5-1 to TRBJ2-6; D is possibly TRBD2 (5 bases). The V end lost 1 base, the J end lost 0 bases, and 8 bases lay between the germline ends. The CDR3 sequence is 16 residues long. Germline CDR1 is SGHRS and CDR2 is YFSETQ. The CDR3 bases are TGCGCCAGCAGCTTGACGGGGAGCTCTGGGGCCAACGTCCTGACTTTC. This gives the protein CASSLTGSSGANVLTF.

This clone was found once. In DNA, the CDR3 is TGTGCCAGTACCCAAGGACTAGCGCTCACAGATACGCAGTATTTT. Its protein product is CASTQGLALTDTQYF. The chain recombines TRBV19 with TRBJ2-3; 9 nucleotides align to TRBD2. V shed 7 bases and J 2 bases; nucleotides not matched to a gene: 7. The germline V gene encodes CDR1 LNHDA and CDR2 SQIVND (reference sequence). The CDR3 loop spans 15 amino acids.

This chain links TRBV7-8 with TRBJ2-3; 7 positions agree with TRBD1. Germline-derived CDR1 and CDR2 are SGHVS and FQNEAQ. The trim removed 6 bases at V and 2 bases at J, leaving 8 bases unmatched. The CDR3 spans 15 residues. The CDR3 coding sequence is TGTGCCAGCAGGGGAAGGGGACAGACCACAGATACGCAGTATTTT. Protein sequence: CASRGRGQTTDTQYF.

CDR3 loop: CASSSTGTGSYEQYF. The DNA of the CDR3 is TGTGCCAGCAGTTCCACCGGGACAGGGAGTTACGAGCAGTACTTC. This sequence joins TRBV28 and TRBJ2-7; 9 nucleotides agree with TRBD1. The CDR3 is 15 amino acids. The J segment lost 4 bases and the V segment lost 4 bases, leaving 8 bases of the junction unmatched. Germline lookup yields CDR1 MDHEN and CDR2 SYDVKM. The full variable domain, rest sourced from reference TRBV28 and TRBJ2-7, is DVKVTQSSRYLVKRTGEKVFLECVQDMDHENMFWYRQDPGLGLRLIYFSYDVKMKEKGDIPEGYSVSREKKERFSLILESASTNQTSMYLCASSSTGTGSYEQYFGPGTRLTVT.

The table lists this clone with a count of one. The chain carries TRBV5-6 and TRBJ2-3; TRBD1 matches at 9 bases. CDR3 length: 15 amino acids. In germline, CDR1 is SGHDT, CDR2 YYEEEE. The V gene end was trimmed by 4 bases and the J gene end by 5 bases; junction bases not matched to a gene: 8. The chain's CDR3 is CASSIRDRVLDTQYF. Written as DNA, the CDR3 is TGTGCCAGCAGCATTAGGGACAGGGTTCTAGATACGCAGTATTTT. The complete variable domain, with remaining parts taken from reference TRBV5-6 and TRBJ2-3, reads DAGVTQSPTHLIKTRGQQVTLRCSPKSGHDTVSWYQQALGQGPQFIFQYYEEEERQRGNFPDRFSGHQFPNYSSELNVNALLLGDSALYLCASSIRDRVLDTQYFGPGTRLTVL.

CDR3 sequence reads: CSVRYRFSYEQYF. In DNA, the CDR3 is TGCAGCGTACGTTACAGGTTTTCCTACGAGCAGTACTTC. The rearrangement uses TRBV29-1 and TRBJ2-7, with a tentative D call TRBD1 (5 bases). Germline lookup yields CDR1 SQVTM and CDR2 ANQGSEA. Between the trimmed V and J ends, which lost 6 bases and 1 base, there was a span of 13 bases. The CDR3 is made up of 13 amino acids.

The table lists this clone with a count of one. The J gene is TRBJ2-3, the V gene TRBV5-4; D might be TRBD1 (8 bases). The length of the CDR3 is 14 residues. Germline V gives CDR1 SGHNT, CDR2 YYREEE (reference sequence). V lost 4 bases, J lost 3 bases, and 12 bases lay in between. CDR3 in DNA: TGTGCCAGCAGCACAGGGGGGGGGACAGATACGCAGTATTTT. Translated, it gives CASSTGGGTDTQYF.

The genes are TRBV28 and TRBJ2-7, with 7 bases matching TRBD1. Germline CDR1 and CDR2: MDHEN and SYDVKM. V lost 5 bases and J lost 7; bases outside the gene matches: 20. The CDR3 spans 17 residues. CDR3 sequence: CASSPSPSVRGLDEQYF. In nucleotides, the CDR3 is TGTGCCAGCAGTCCATCCCCTTCTGTCAGGGGGTTGGATGAGCAGTACTTC. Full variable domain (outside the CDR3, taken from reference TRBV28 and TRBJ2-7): DVKVTQSSRYLVKRTGEKVFLECVQDMDHENMFWYRQDPGLGLRLIYFSYDVKMKEKGDIPEGYSVSREKKERFSLILESASTNQTSMYLCASSPSPSVRGLDEQYFGPGTRLTVT.

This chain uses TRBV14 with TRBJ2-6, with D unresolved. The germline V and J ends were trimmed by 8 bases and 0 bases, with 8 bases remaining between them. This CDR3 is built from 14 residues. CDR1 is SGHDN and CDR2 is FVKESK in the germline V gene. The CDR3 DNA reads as TGTGCCAGCGCCCGGGTCTCTGGGGCCAACGTCCTGACTTTC. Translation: CASARVSGANVLTF.

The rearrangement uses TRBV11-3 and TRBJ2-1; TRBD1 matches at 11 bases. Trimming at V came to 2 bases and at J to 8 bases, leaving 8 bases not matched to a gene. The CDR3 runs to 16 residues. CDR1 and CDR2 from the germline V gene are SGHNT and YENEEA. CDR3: CASSLLGQGAYHEQFF. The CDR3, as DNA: TGTGCCAGCAGCTTACTAGGACAGGGGGCATATCATGAGCAGTTCTTC.

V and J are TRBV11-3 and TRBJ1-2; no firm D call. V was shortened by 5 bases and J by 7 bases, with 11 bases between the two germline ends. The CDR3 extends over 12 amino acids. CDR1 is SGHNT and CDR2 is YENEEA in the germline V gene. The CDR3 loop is CASSPTAGGYTF. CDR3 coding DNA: TGTGCCAGCAGCCCGACGGCGGGTGGCTACACCTTC.

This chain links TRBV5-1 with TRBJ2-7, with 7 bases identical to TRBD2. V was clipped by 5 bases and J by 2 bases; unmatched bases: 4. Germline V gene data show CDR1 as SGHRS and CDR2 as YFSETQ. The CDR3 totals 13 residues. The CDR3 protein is CASRFGGTYEQYF. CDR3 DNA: TGCGCCAGCAGATTCGGGGGGACCTACGAGCAGTACTTC.

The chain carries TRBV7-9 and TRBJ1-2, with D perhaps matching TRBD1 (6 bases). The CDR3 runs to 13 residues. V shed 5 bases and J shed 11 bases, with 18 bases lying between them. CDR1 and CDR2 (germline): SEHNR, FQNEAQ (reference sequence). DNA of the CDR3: TGTGCCAGCAGCATGACAGGAACCACCAATTACACCTTC. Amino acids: CASSMTGTTNYTF. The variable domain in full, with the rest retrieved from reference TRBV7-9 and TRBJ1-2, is DTGVSQNPRHKITKRGQNVTFRCDPISEHNRLYWYRQTLGQGPEFLTYFQNEAQLEKSRLLSDRFSAERPKGSFSTLEIQRTEQGDSAMYLCASSMTGTTNYTFGSGTRLTVV.

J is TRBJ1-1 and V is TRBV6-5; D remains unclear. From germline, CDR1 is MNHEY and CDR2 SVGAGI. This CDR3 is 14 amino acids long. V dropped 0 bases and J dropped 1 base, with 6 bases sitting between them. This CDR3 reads CASSYSTGNTEAFF. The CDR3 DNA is TGTGCCAGCAGTTACTCGACGGGGAACACTGAAGCTTTCTTT.

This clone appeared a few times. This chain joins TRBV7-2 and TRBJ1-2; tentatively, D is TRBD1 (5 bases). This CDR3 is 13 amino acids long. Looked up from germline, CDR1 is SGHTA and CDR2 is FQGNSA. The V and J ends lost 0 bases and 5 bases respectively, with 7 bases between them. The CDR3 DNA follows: TGTGCCAGCAGCTTAGCCCGACAGTATGGCTACACCTTC. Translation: CASSLARQYGYTF.

This chain's CDR3 is CASSLRSRGETQYF. The CDR3, as DNA: TGTGCCAGCAGCTTAAGGTCCAGGGGGGAGACCCAGTACTTC. The rearrangement uses TRBV13 and TRBJ2-5; TRBD1 agrees at 7 bases. Trimming took 2 bases from V and 5 from J; bases not matched to a gene: 5. The CDR3 spans 14 residues. Germline V gene data show CDR1 as PRHDT and CDR2 as FYEKMQ (reference sequence).

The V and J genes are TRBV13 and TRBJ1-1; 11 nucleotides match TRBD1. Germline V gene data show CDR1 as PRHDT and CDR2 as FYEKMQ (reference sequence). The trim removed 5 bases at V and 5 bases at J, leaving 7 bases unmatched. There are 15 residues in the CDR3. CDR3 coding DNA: TGTGCCAGCAGCATTCGGACAGGGGGCGGGACTGAAGCTTTCTTT. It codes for CASSIRTGGGTEAFF.

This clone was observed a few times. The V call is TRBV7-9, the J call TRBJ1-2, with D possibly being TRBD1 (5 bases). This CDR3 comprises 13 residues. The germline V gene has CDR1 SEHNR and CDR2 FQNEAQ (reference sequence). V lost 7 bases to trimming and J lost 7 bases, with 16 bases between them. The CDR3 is CASTQGGVSGYTF. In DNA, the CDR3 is TGTGCCAGCACCCAAGGAGGGGTCTCTGGCTACACCTTC.

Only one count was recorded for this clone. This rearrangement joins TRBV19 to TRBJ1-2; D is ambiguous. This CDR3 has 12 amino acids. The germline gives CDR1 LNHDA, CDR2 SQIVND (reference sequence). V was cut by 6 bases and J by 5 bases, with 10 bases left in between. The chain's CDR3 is CASRDFNYGYTF. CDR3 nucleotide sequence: TGTGCCAGTAGAGACTTTAATTATGGCTACACCTTC.

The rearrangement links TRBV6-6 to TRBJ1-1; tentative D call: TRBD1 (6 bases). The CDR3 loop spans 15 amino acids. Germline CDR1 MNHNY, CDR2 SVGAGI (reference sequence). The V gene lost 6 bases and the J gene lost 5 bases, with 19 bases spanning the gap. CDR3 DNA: TGTGCCAGCAGCCACCAAGGGGGAAGAGAAACTGAAGCTTTCTTT. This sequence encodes CASSHQGGRETEAFF.